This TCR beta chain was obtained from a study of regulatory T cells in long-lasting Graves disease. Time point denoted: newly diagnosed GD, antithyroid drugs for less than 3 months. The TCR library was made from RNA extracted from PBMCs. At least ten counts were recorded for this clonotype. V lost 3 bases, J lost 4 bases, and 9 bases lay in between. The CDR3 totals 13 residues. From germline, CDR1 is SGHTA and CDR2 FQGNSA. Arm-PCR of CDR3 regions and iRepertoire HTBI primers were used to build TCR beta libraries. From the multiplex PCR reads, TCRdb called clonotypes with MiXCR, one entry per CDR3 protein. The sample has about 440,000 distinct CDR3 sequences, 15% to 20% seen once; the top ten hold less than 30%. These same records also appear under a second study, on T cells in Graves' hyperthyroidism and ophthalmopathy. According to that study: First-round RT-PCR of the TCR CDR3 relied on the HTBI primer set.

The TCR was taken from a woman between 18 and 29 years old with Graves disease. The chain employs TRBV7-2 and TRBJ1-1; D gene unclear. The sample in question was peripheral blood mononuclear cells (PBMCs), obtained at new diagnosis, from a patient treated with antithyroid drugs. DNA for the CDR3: TGTGCCAGCAGCTTGCGGGTTGGCACTGAAGCTTTCTTT. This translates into CASSLRVGTEAFF.